These 17 T cell receptor beta chains were sequenced from one sample in a study of CD8 T cells in ankylosing spondylitis. TCRdb re-analysed the 5' RACE reads in MiXCR, keeping a single row per CDR3 protein. Among roughly 230,000 distinct CDR3 sequences listed, 15% to 20% were seen once. Sequenced sample: blood, either unsorted or a sorted T cell fraction (not recorded which). The receptors stem from a male donor with ankylosing spondylitis or in good health (not recorded which).

The gene calls are TRBV10-3 and TRBJ2-1; tentatively, D is TRBD1 or TRBD2 (5 bases each). The CDR3 covers 14 residues. Germline CDR1 reads ENHRY; CDR2 reads SYGVKD. V dropped 6 bases and J dropped 4 bases, with 13 bases sitting between them. The CDR3, as DNA: TGTGCCATCAGCCCCGGGACCCGGTACAATGAGCAGTTCTTC. The encoded protein is CAISPGTRYNEQFF.

The chain recombines TRBV5-6 with TRBJ2-5; the D gene is possibly TRBD2 (5 bases). This CDR3 has 14 amino acids. V lost 9 bases to trimming and J lost 5 bases, with 20 bases between them. Germline CDR1 and CDR2: SGHDT and YYEEEE. The CDR3 nucleotides read TGTGCCATGAGCCCCGGGGTCTTTCAGGAGACCCAGTACTTC. It is translated as CAMSPGVFQETQYF.

This clonotype was recorded a few times. The chain recombines TRBV3-1 with TRBJ2-1; 9 nucleotides agree with TRBD2. Germline lookup yields CDR1 LGHDT and CDR2 YNNKEL (reference sequence). The CDR3 has 16 residues. J gave up 4 bases and V 1 base, and 5 bases lay outside the gene matches. The CDR3 DNA sequence: TGTGCCAGCAGCCAAGGTGGTCTAGCGGGATACAATGAGCAGTTCTTC. It codes for CASSQGGLAGYNEQFF.

In this sample, this clonotype turned up a few times. The chain uses TRBV12-3 or TRBV12-4 and TRBJ2-5; no clear D gene. V gave up 5 bases and J gave up 4 bases, with 11 bases separating them. The CDR3 is 13 amino acids. The CDR3 spells CASSHFRAETQYF. In nucleotides, the CDR3 is TGTGCCAGCAGTCACTTCCGGGCAGAGACCCAGTACTTC.

This sequence joins TRBV5-6 and TRBJ2-3; D unresolved. With 4 bases removed from V and 9 bases from J, the gap between germline ends came to 15 bases. Per the germline V gene, CDR1 is SGHDT and CDR2 is YYEEEE. This CDR3 has 13 amino acids. CDR3 sequence reads: CASSQEESPTQYF. The CDR3 DNA follows: TGTGCCAGCAGCCAGGAAGAGTCTCCAACGCAGTATTTT. Full variable domain (rest looked up from reference TRBV5-6 and TRBJ2-3): DAGVTQSPTHLIKTRGQQVTLRCSPKSGHDTVSWYQQALGQGPQFIFQYYEEEERQRGNFPDRFSGHQFPNYSSELNVNALLLGDSALYLCASSQEESPTQYFGPGTRLTVL.

The sample holds a few counts of this clonotype. The chain carries TRBV5-1 and TRBJ2-7, with D possibly being TRBD2 (5 bases). CDR1 is SGHRS, CDR2 YFSETQ, per germline. This CDR3 contains 16 residues. Trimming pared 4 bases from V and 0 bases from J, leaving 17 bases between. CDR3 nucleotides: TGCGCCAGCAGCGCGGCGGGCAGGACGAGCTCCTACGAGCAGTACTTC. Protein: CASSAAGRTSSYEQYF.

This clonotype was detected only a few times. V usage is TRBV29-1 and J usage is TRBJ2-1, with no clear D. The CDR3 extends over 13 amino acids. The V end was cut by 3 bases, the J end by 5 bases, with 11 bases between. The germline gives CDR1 SQVTM, CDR2 ANQGSEA. The DNA of the CDR3 is TGCAGCGTTGATGGGAACCTTGACAATGAGCAGTTCTTC. Translated, it gives CSVDGNLDNEQFF.

This chain joins TRBV29-1 and TRBJ2-7; no definite D call. V was cut by 1 base and J by 1 base, with 8 bases left in between. Looked up from germline, CDR1 is SQVTM and CDR2 is ANQGSEA. The CDR3 extends over 13 amino acids. DNA of the CDR3: TGCAGCGTTGAAGCCGGAACTTCCTACGAGCAGTACTTC. Translating it yields CSVEAGTSYEQYF.

This clonotype has a handful of counts. The J gene is TRBJ2-7, the V gene TRBV2; unclear D gene. Trimming cost V 3 bases and J 6 bases, with 9 bases left between them. The CDR3 consists of 12 residues. Germline assignment: CDR1 SNHLY and CDR2 FYNNEI. CDR3 residues: CASSDMGAEQYF. The CDR3 DNA follows: TGTGCCAGCAGTGATATGGGTGCCGAGCAGTACTTC. Full variable domain (missing parts from reference TRBV2 and TRBJ2-7): EPEVTQTPSHQVTQMGQEVILRCVPISNHLYFYWYRQILGQKVEFLVSFYNNEISEKSEIFDDQFSVERPDGSNFTLKIRSTKLEDSAMYFCASSDMGAEQYFGPGTRLTVT.

This clonotype has a handful of counts. The DNA for the CDR3 is TGTGCCAGCAGCATGGGACTAGCGGAGGAGGGGCAGTACTTC. As protein: CASSMGLAEEGQYF. V is TRBV5-6 and J is TRBJ2-7; 11 bases line up with TRBD2. Trimming cost V 4 bases and J 9 bases; bases outside gene matches: 9. CDR1 is SGHDT, CDR2 YYEEEE, per germline. The CDR3 is made up of 14 amino acids.

Only a few counts were recorded for this clonotype. The gene calls are TRBV3-1 and TRBJ2-1; no reliable D call. The CDR3 has 13 amino acids. The V gene lost 1 base and the J gene lost 6 bases, with 7 bases spanning the gap. CDR1 is LGHDT and CDR2 is YNNKEL in the germline V gene (reference sequence). Here the CDR3 DNA reads TGTGCCAGCAGCCAAGGCTGGGTCAATGAGCAGTTCTTC. Amino acids: CASSQGWVNEQFF.

This clonotype turned up a few times. This chain uses TRBV19 with TRBJ1-2, with TRBD1 as a possible D gene (6 bases). The V end was cut by 7 bases, the J end by 8 bases, with 17 bases between. The CDR3 is 13 residues long. The germline V gene has CDR1 LNHDA and CDR2 SQIVND (reference sequence). The CDR3 sequence: CASTLTPGDGYTF. The CDR3 DNA follows: TGTGCCAGTACCCTTACTCCAGGGGACGGCTACACCTTC.

This clonotype was seen a few times. This chain connects TRBV6-4 to TRBJ2-6, with D possibly matching TRBD1 (6 bases). This CDR3 has 16 amino acids. Trimming stripped 0 bases from V and 0 bases from J, with 6 bases between. CDR1 MRHNA and CDR2 SNTAGT come from the germline V gene. CDR3 nucleotides: TGTGCCAGCAGTGACTCGACAGGCTCTGGGGCCAACGTCCTGACTTTC. This sequence encodes CASSDSTGSGANVLTF.

The chain links TRBV4-2 to TRBJ2-2; TRBD2 matches 7 bases. Unmatched junction bases numbered 7, after V lost 3 bases and J lost 3 bases. This CDR3 has 16 amino acids. Germline CDR1 and CDR2: LGHNA and YNFKEQ. The DNA of the CDR3 is TGTGCCAGCAGCCAGGGGAGCGGGGAGGACACCGGGGAGCTGTTTTTT. It specifies CASSQGSGEDTGELFF.

The chain uses TRBV29-1 and TRBJ1-3, with a possible D match to TRBD1 (6 bases). Trimming shortened V by 6 bases and J by 5 bases, and 17 bases separated the two germline ends. From germline, CDR1 is SQVTM and CDR2 ANQGSEA. The CDR3 covers 14 residues. Here the CDR3 reads CSVTRTDARNTIYF. The CDR3 region has the DNA TGCAGCGTAACCCGGACAGACGCTAGAAACACCATATATTTT.

This clonotype appeared a few times. This chain links TRBV7-9 with TRBJ2-6, with 8 bases fitting TRBD1. In germline, CDR1 is SEHNR, CDR2 FQNEAQ (reference sequence). V lost 4 bases and J lost 2; bases outside the gene matches: 4. The CDR3 extends over 16 amino acids. In DNA form, the CDR3 reads TGTGCCAGCAGCTCGAGGACAGGGCCTGGGGCCAACGTCCTGACTTTC. This translates into CASSSRTGPGANVLTF.

CDR3 coding DNA: TGTGCCAGCACCCTTATTGGCCAAGAGACCCAGTACTTC. This encodes CASTLIGQETQYF. The gene calls are TRBV5-6 and TRBJ2-5; D uncertain. The CDR3 contains 13 residues. Germline CDR1 is SGHDT and CDR2 is YYEEEE. Between the trimmed V and J ends, which lost 6 bases and 1 base, there was a span of 10 bases.